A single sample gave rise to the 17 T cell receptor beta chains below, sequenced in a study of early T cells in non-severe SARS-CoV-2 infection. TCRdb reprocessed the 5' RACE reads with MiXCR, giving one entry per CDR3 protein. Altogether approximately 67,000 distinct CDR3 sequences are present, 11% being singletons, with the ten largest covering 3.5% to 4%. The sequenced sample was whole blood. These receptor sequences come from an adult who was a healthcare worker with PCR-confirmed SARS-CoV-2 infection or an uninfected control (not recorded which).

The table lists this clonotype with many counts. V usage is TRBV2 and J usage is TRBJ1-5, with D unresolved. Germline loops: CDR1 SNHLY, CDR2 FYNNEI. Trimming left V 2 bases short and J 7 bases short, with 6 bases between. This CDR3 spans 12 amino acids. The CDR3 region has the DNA TGTGCCAGCAGTGAATTCGGCCAGCCCCAGCATTTT. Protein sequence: CASSEFGQPQHF.

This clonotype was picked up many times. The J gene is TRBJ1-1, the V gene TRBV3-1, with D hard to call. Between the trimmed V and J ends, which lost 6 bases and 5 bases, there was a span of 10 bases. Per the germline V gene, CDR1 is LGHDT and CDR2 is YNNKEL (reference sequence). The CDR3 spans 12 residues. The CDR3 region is CASRNGRTEAFF. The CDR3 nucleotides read TGTGCCAGCAGGAACGGACGAACTGAAGCTTTCTTT.

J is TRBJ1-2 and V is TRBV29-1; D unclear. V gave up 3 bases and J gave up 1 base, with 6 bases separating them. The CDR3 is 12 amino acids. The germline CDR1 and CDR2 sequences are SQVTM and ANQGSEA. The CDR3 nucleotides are TGCAGCGTTGAGGACCTTAACTATGGCTACACCTTC. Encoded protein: CSVEDLNYGYTF. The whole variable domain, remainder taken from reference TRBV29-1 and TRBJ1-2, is SAVISQKPSRDICQRGTSLTIQCQVDSQVTMMFWYRQQPGQSLTLIATANQGSEATYESGFVIDKFPISRPNLTFSTLTVSNMSPEDSSIYLCSVEDLNYGYTFGSGTRLTVV.

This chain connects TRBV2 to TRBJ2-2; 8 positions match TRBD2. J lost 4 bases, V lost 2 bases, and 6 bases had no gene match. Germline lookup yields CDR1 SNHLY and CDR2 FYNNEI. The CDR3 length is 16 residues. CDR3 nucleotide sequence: TGTGCCAGCAGTGAATCGGGAGGGCCCGTCACCGGGGAGCTGTTTTTT. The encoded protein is CASSESGGPVTGELFF.

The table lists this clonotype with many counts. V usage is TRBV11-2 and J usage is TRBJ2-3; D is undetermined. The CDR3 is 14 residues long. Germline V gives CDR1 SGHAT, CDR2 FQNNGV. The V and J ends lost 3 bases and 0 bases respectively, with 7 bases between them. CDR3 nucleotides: TGTGCCAGCAGCTTCTCGGGCAGCACAGATACGCAGTATTTT. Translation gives CASSFSGSTDTQYF.

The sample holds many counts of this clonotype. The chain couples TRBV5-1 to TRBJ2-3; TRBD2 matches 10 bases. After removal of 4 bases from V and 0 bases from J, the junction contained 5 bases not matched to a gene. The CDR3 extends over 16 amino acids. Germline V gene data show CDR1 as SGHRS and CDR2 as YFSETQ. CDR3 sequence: CASSITSGASTDTQYF. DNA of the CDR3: TGCGCCAGCAGCATTACTAGCGGGGCTAGCACAGATACGCAGTATTTT.

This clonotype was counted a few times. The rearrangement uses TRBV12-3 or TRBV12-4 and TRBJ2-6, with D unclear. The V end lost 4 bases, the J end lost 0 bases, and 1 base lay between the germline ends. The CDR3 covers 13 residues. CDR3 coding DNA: TGTGCCAGCAGTTCCTCTGGGGCCAACGTCCTGACTTTC. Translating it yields CASSSSGANVLTF.

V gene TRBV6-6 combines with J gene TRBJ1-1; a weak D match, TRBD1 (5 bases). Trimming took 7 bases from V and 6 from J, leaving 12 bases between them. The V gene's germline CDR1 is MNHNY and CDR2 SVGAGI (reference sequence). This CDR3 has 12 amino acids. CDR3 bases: TGTGCCAGCACCCCAGGGACCCCTGAAGCTTTCTTT. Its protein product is CASTPGTPEAFF.

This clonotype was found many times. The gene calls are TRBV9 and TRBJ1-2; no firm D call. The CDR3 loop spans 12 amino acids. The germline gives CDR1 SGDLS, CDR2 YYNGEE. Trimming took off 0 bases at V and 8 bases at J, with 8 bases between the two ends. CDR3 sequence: CASSVGSYGYTF. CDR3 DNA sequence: TGTGCCAGCAGCGTAGGGTCCTACGGCTACACCTTC.

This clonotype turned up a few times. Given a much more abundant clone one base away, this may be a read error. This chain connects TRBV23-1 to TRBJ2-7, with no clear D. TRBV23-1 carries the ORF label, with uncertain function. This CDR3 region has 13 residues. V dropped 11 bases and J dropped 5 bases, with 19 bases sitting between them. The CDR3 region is CAVPLPRFDEQYF. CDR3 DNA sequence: TGCGCCGTGCCCTTGCCCAGATTTGACGAGCAGTACTTC.

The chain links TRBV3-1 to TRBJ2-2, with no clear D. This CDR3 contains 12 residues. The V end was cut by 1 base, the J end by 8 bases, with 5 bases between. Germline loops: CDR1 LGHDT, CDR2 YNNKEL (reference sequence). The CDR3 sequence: CASSQGRGELFF. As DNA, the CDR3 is TGTGCCAGCAGCCAAGGAAGGGGGGAGCTGTTTTTT.

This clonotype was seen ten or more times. CDR3 nucleotides: TGCAGTGCTAGAATACCCAGGTGGGGCCCTAACTATGGCTACACCTTC. Translating it yields CSARIPRWGPNYGYTF. The chain couples TRBV20-1 to TRBJ1-2; maybe TRBD1 (5 bases). CDR3 length equals 16 residues. Per the germline V gene, CDR1 is DFQATT and CDR2 is SNEGSKA (reference sequence). The V and J ends lost 2 bases and 0 bases respectively, with 16 bases between them.

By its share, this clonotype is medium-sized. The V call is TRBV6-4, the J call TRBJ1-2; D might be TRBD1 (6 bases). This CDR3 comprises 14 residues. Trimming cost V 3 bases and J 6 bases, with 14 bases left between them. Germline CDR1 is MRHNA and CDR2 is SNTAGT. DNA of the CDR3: TGTGCCAGCAGTGAGGCGGCGGACAGCCATGGCTACACCTTC. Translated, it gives CASSEAADSHGYTF.

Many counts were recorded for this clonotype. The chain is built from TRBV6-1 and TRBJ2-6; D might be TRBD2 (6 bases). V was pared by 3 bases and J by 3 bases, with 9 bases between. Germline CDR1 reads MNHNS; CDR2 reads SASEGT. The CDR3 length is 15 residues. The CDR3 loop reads CASSEGGGGANVLTF. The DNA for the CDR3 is TGTGCCAGCAGTGAGGGGGGAGGTGGGGCCAACGTCCTGACTTTC.

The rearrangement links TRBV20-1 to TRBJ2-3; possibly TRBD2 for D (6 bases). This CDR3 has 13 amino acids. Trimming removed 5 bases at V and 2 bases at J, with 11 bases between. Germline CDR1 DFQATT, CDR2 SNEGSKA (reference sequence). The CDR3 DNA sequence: TGCAGTGCTGGCGCGGGGTTCACAGATACGCAGTATTTT. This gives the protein CSAGAGFTDTQYF.

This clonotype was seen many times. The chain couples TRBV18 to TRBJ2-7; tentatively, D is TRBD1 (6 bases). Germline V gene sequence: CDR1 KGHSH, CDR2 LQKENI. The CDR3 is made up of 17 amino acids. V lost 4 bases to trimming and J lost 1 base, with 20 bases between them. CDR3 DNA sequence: TGTGCCAGCTCACTCCAGGGGCCTCCTTTAGGGTCCTACGAGCAGTACTTC. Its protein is CASSLQGPPLGSYEQYF.

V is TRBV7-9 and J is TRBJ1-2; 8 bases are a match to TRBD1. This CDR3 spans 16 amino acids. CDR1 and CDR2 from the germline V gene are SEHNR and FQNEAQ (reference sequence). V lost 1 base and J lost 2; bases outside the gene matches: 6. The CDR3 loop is CASSLVGQGPNYGYTF. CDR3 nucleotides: TGTGCCAGCAGCTTAGTTGGACAGGGTCCGAACTATGGCTACACCTTC. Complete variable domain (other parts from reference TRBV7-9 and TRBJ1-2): DTGVSQNPRHKITKRGQNVTFRCDPISEHNRLYWYRQTLGQGPEFLTYFQNEAQLEKSRLLSDRFSAERPKGSFSTLEIQRTEQGDSAMYLCASSLVGQGPNYGYTFGSGTRLTVV.